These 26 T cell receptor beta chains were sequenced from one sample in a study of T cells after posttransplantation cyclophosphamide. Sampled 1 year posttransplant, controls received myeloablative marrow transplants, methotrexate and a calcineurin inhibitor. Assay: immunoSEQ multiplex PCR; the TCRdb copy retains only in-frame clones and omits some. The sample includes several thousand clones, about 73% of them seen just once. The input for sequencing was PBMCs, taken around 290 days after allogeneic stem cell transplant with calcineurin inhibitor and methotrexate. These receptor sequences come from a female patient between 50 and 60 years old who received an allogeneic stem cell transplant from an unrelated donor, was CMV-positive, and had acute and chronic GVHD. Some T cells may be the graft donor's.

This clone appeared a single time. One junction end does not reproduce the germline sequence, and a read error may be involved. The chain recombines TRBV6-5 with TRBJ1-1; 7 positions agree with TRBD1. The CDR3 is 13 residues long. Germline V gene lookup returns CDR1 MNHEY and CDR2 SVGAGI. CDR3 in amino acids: CAISGQENTEAFF. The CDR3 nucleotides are TGTGCCATCAGTGGACAGGAGAACACTGAAGCTTTCTTT.

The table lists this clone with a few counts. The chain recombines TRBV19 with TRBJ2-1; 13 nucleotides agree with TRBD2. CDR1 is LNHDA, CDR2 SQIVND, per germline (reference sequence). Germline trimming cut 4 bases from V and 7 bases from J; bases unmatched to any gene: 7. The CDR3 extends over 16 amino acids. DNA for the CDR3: TGTGCCAGTAGTACGTTTGGGACTAGCGGGAATAATGAGCAGTTCTTC. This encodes CASSTFGTSGNNEQFF.

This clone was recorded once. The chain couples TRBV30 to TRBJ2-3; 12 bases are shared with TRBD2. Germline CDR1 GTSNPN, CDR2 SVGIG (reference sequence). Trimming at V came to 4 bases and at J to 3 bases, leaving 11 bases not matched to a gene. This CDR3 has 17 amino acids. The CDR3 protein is CAWIGLTLAGGTDTQYF. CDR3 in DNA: TGTGCCTGGATTGGGTTAACCCTAGCGGGGGGGACAGATACGCAGTATTTT.

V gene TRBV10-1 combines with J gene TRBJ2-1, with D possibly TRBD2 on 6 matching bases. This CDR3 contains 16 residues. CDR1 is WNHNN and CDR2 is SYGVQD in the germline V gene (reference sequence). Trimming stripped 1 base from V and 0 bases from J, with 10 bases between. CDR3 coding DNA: TGCGCCAGCAGTGAGTTTGCGGGGAGCTCCTACAATGAGCAGTTCTTC. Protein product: CASSEFAGSSYNEQFF.

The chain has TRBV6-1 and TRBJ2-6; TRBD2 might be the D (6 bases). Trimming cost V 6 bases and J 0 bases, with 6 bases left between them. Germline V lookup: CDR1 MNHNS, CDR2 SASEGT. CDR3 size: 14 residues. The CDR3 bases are TGTGCCAGCAGGGAGGGCTCTGGGGCCAACGTCCTGACTTTC. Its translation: CASREGSGANVLTF.

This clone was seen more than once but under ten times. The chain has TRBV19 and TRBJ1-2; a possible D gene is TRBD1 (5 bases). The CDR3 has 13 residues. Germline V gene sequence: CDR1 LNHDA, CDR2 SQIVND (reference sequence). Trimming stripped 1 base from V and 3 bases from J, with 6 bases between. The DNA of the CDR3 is TGTGCCAGTAGTATAGGACAGCACTATGGCTACACCTTC. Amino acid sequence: CASSIGQHYGYTF.

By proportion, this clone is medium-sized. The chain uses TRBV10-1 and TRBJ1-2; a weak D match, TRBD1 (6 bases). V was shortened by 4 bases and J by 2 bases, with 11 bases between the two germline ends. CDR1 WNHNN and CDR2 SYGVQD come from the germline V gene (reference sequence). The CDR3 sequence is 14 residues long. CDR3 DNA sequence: TGCGCCAGCAGTGCGTCCCAGGGGAACTATGGCTACACCTTC. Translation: CASSASQGNYGYTF.

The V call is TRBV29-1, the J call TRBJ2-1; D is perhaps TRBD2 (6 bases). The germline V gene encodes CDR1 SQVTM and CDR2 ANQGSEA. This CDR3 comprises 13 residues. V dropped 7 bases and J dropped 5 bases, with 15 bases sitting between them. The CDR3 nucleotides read TGCAGCGACAAAAGGGGCGGGAACAATGAGCAGTTCTTC. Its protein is CSDKRGGNNEQFF.

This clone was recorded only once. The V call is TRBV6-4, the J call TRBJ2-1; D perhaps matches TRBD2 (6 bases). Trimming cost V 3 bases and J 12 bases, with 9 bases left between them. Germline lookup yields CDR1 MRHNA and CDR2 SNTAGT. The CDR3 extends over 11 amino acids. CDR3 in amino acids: CASSDMGGQFF. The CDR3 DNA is TGTGCCAGCAGTGATATGGGGGGGCAGTTCTTC.

The chain's CDR3 is CASSAGTASSGNTIYF. The CDR3 region has the DNA TGTGCCAGCAGCGCTGGGACAGCAAGCTCTGGAAACACCATATATTTT. The chain is built from TRBV5-4 and TRBJ1-3; 7 nucleotides align to TRBD1. V dropped 4 bases and J dropped 0; count of bases not matched to a gene: 7. The CDR3 consists of 16 residues. From germline, CDR1 is SGHNT and CDR2 YYREEE (reference sequence).

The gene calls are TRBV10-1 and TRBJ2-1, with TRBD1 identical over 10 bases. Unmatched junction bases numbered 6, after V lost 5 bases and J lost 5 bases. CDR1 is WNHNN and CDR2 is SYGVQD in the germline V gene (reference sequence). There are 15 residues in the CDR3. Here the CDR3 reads CASSNIGTGDNEQFF. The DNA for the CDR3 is TGCGCCAGCAGTAACATCGGGACAGGGGACAATGAGCAGTTCTTC.

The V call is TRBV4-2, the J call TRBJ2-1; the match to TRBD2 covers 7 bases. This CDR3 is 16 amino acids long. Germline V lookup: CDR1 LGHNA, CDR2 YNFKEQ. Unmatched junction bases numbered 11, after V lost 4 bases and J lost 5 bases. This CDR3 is CASSPAAGTTNNEQFF. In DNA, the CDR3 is TGTGCCAGCAGCCCAGCGGCCGGGACTACTAACAATGAGCAGTTCTTC.

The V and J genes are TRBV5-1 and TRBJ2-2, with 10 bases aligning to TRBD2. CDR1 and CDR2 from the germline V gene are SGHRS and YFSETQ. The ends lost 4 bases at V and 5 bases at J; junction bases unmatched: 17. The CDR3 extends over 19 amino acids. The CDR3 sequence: CASSLAPPLAGASTGELFF. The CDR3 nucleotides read TGCGCCAGCAGCCTCGCCCCTCCCCTAGCGGGAGCGTCAACCGGGGAGCTGTTTTTT.

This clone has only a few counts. CDR3 nucleotides: TGTGCTAGTGGCTCGGGACAGCCTGGCTCTGGAAACACCATATATTTT. It encodes CASGSGQPGSGNTIYF. The V and J genes are TRBV12-5 and TRBJ1-3; 7 bases fit TRBD1. CDR3 length: 16 residues. V dropped 6 bases and J dropped 0; count of bases not matched to a gene: 8. Germline V gene lookup returns CDR1 LGHNT and CDR2 FRNRAP.

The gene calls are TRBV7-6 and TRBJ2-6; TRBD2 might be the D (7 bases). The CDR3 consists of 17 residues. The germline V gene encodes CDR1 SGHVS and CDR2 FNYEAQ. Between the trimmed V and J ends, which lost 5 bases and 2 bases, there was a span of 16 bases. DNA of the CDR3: TGTGCCAGCAGCGGTGGGGGGGCGAATCCTGGGGCCAACGTCCTGACTTTC. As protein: CASSGGGANPGANVLTF.

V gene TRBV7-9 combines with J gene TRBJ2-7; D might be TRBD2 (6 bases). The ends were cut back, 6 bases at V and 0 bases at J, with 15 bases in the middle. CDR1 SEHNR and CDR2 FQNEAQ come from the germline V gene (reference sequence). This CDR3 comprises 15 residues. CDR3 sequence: CASRHHPSDSYEQYF. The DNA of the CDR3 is TGTGCCAGCAGGCACCATCCTAGCGACTCCTACGAGCAGTACTTC.

CDR3 loop: CASSYGGQGMGGYTF. CDR3 coding DNA: TGTGCCAGCAGTTACGGGGGACAGGGAATGGGGGGCTACACCTTC. V is TRBV6-5 and J is TRBJ1-2, with TRBD1 identical over 9 bases. J lost 8 bases, V lost 2 bases, and 9 bases had no gene match. In germline, CDR1 is MNHEY, CDR2 SVGAGI. The CDR3 is 15 residues long.

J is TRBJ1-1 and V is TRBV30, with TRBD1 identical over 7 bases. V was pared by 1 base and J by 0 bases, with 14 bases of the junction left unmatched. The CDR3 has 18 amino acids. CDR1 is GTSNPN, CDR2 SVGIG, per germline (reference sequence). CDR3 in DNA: TGTGCCTGGAGTGGTAAACTACCGGGACAGTTAGTGAACACTGAAGCTTTCTTT. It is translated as CAWSGKLPGQLVNTEAFF.

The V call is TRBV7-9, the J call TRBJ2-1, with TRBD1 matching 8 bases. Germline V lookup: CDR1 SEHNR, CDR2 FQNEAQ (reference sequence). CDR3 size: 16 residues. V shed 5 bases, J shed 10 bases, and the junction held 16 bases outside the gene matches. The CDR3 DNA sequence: TGTGCCAGCAGCGCAAGCCAGGGGGCCGCGGGGAACGAGCAGTTCTTC. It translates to CASSASQGAAGNEQFF.

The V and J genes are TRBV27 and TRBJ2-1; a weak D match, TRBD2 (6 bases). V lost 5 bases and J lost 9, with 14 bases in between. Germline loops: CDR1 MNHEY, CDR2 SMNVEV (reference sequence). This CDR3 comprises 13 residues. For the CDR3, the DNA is TGTGCCAGCAGTGACGGGACTTTTACTGAGCAGTTCTTC. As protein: CASSDGTFTEQFF.

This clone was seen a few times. The CDR3 DNA reads TGTGCCAGCAGCTTAGTAGTTGGGAGGACTGAAGCTTTCTTT. It encodes CASSLVVGRTEAFF. The chain is built from TRBV7-9 and TRBJ1-1; D unresolved. The CDR3 is made up of 14 amino acids. The germline V and J ends were trimmed by 1 base and 5 bases, with 11 bases remaining between them. CDR1 is SEHNR, CDR2 FQNEAQ, per germline (reference sequence).

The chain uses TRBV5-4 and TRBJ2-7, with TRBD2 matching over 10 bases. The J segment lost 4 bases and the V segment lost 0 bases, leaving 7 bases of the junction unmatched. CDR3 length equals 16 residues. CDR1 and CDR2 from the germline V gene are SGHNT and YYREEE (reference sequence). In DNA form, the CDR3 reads TGTGCCAGCAGCTTGGGTGCTAGCGGGAGAGTATACGAGCAGTACTTC. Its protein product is CASSLGASGRVYEQYF.

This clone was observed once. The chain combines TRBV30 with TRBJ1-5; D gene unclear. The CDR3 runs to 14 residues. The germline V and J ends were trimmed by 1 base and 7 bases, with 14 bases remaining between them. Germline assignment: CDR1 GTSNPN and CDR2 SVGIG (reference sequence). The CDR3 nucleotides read TGTGCCTGGAGTGGCTTACAGTACGTACAGCCCCAGCATTTT. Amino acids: CAWSGLQYVQPQHF. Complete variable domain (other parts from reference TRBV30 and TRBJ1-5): SQTIHQWPATLVQPVGSPLSLECTVEGTSNPNLYWYRQAAGRGLQLLFYSVGIGQISSEVPQNLSASRPQDRQFILSSKKLLLSDSGFYLCAWSGLQYVQPQHFGDGTRLSIL.

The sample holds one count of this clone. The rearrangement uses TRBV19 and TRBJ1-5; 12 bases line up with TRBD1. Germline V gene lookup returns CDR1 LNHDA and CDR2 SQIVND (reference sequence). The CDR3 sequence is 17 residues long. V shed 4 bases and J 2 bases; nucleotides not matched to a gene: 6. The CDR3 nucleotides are TGTGCCAGTAGTACATCCGGGACAGGGGGCGGCAATCAGCCCCAGCATTTT. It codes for CASSTSGTGGGNQPQHF.

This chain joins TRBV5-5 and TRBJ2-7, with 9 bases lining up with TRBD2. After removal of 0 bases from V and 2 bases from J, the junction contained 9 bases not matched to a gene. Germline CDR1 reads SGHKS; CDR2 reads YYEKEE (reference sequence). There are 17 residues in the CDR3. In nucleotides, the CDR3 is TGTGCCAGCAGCTTGGCCAGGCAGCGGGGGGCCCCCTACGAGCAGTACTTC. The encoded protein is CASSLARQRGAPYEQYF.

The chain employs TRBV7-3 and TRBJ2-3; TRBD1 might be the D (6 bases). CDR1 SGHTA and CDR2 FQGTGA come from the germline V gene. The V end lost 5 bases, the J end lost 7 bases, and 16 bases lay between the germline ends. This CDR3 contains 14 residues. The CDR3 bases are TGTGCCAGCAGCCCGTCCCGGGACATGAATACGCAGTATTTT. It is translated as CASSPSRDMNTQYF.